This T cell receptor beta chain was documented in a study of T cell changes during pregnancy in multiple sclerosis (dated by TCRdb to about 2019). Background for the entire study: In women with multiple sclerosis, the researchers looked at how the T cell repertoire shifted as pregnancy progressed.

Note on this clone: Its antigen remains undetermined. Base qualities were left out, and no much larger clone turns up one base away.

To prepare the library, the immunoSEQ multiplex PCR assay was applied. Sourced from immuneACCESS, this table was stored by TCRdb with only in-frame sequences that have V and J called. A share of the clones is absent; for the studies checked, an unresolved V gene accounts for under half, and the remainder has no known explanation. For this sample there are some 50,000 clones; roughly 94% appear just once. Over 4.5% of the sample comes from the top ten. According to the germline V gene, CDR1 reads SGHAT and CDR2 reads FQNNGV. The CDR3 covers 13 residues, taking in both the cysteine and the phenylalanine. The entry retains the CDR3 DNA only, 39 bases that are in frame from base 1. V is pared back by 5 bases and J by 2 bases, with 10 bases lying between the germline termini.

The rearranged segments are TRBV11-2 and TRBJ2-7, with the D gene uncertain. This TCR came from a female donor with multiple sclerosis, enrolled in a pregnancy study. The sample here was CD8+ T cells from peripheral blood mononuclear cells, taken in the first trimester of pregnancy. This receptor has the CDR3 CASSLGATYEQYF. The nucleotide sequence is TGTGCCAGCAGCCTAGGAGCGACCTACGAGCAGTACTTC.